This TCR beta chain was identified during a study of blood T cells in healthy people across ages. General study points: Both higher diversity and more naive CD4+ cells marked long-lived donors when set against aged donors.

From germline, CDR1 is SGHRS and CDR2 YFSETQ. The V end was cut by 3 bases, the J end by 6 bases, with 10 bases between. The CDR3 spans 12 residues. As to this clonotype: The target antigen is unknown.

It was with a sample-barcoded 5' primer and a J-beta primer mix that a second PCR of roughly 6 to 11 cycles was run. Each of the cDNA molecules was tagged by a template-switch adaptor with 12 random nucleotides. MiXCR, applied by TCRdb to the 5' RACE reads, yields one record per CDR3 protein. The data show about 1.4 million distinct CDR3 sequences, with approximately 59% seen just once and about 6.7% held by the top ten. The V and J genes are TRBV5-1 and TRBJ2-7; D gene unclear. The specimen was blood. This receptor was taken from a man between 18 and 35 years old in good health. The CDR3 region is CASSSDLGEQYF. The CDR3 bases are TGCGCCAGCAGCTCGGACCTGGGCGAGCAGTACTTC.